The text below deals with one T cell receptor (beta chain). What it binds is not known. The sample is drawn from a study of T cells in Graves' hyperthyroidism and ophthalmopathy. Germline-derived CDR1 and CDR2 are ENHRY and SYGVKD. CDR3 size: 13 residues. V gave up 10 bases and J gave up 4 bases; unmatched junction bases: 8. Amplification of TCR beta CDR3 regions used RNA as the template. HTBI primers were the set used in a first-round RT-PCR of the TCR CDR3. TCRdb re-derived calls from the multiplex PCR reads in MiXCR, one entry per CDR3 protein. Altogether about 540,000 distinct CDR3 sequences are present, approximately 44% being singletons, with the ten largest covering about 7.8%. Study-level points and caveats: Peripheral blood also featured most of the thyroid clonotypes expanded above 0.001.

The specimen sequenced was peripheral blood or thyroid tissue (not recorded which). The chain combines TRBV10-3 with TRBJ1-1; 8 bases match TRBD1. This sequence originates from a woman between 18 and 30 years old with Graves' hyperthyroidism. CDR3 in DNA: TGTGCCACACGACAGGGGATCGGCACTGAAGCTTTCTTT. Translating it yields CATRQGIGTEAFF.